A selection of T cell receptor beta chains follows, all from one sample in a study of control samples from healthy donors and cancer patients. Profiled with immunoSEQ multiplex PCR; TCRdb holds only in-frame clones, not every one. The repertoire holds about 140,000 clones, with 80% to 90% as singletons. Sequencing was carried out using blood. These TCRs come from a woman in her 30s in good health. The CDR3 runs from the conserved cysteine through the conserved F or W. Each record gives: D gene, V gene, J gene, clone size, CDR3 protein, CDR3 DNA. The D gene is left open where the match is weak. Size values are once, few and many counts, or a class for expanded clones, and some rows have none.

TRBD1,TRBV28,TRBJ1-5,-,CASSSPTGGNQPQHF,TGTGCCAGCAGTTCCCCGACAGGGGGCAATCAGCCCCAGCATTTT
-,TRBV10-1,TRBJ2-3,-,CASSTRDTYTDTQYF,TGCGCCAGCTCTACCCGGGACACTTACACAGATACGCAGTATTTT
TRBD1,TRBV3-1/TRBV3-2,TRBJ1-6,-,CASSHQGADSPLHF,TGTGCCAGCAGCCATCAGGGGGCCGATTCACCCCTCCACTTT
-,TRBV9,TRBJ2-3,few,CASGYLGADTQYF,TGTGCCAGCGGCTACCTAGGCGCAGATACGCAGTATTTT
TRBD2,TRBV27,TRBJ2-1,-,CASSPWGLAGGYNEQFF,TGTGCCAGCAGTCCTTGGGGACTAGCGGGAGGGTACAATGAGCAGTTCTTC
-,TRBV28,TRBJ2-7,-,CASSLNYGSPLDQYF,TGTGCCAGCAGTTTGAACTACGGATCCCCCCTGGACCAGTACTTC
-,TRBV3-1/TRBV3-2,TRBJ1-1,-,CASRGVGGNTEAFF,TGTGCCAGCCGAGGGGTAGGAGGGAACACTGAAGCTTTCTTT
-,TRBV19,TRBJ1-5,few,CASSIDNQGRQPQHF,TGTGCCAGTAGTATAGATAACCAGGGAAGGCAGCCCCAGCATTTT
-,TRBV7-9,TRBJ1-2,-,CASSSDRSYGYTF,TGTGCCAGCAGCTCAGACAGGTCTTATGGCTACACCTTC
-,TRBV6-8,TRBJ1-4,many,CASSYGTETNEKLFF,TGTGCCAGCAGTTATGGTACAGAAACTAATGAAAAACTGTTTTTT
TRBD1,TRBV28,TRBJ1-1,-,CASSLSTGLTEAFF,TGTGCCAGCAGTTTATCGACAGGGTTGACTGAAGCTTTCTTT
-,TRBV7-2,TRBJ2-1,-,CASSLRFPDNEQFF,TGTGCCAGCAGCTTACGGTTTCCGGACAATGAGCAGTTCTTC
-,TRBV30,TRBJ1-2,-,CAWSVDSYGYTF,TGTGCCTGGAGTGTAGACAGCTATGGCTACACCTTC
-,TRBV14,TRBJ2-3,-,CASSPTGWGTDTQYF,TGTGCCAGCAGCCCGACGGGGTGGGGAACAGATACGCAGTATTTT
-,TRBV19,TRBJ2-5,-,CASMEGRETQYF,TGTGCCAGTATGGAGGGGAGGGAGACCCAGTACTTC
-,TRBV20-1,TRBJ1-1,-,CSATGLTEAFF,TGCAGTGCGACCGGCCTGACTGAAGCTTTCTTT
-,TRBV12-3/TRBV12-4,TRBJ1-4,-,CASSFGQYGKLFF,TGTGCCAGCAGTTTCGGGCAGTACGGAAAACTGTTTTTT
-,TRBV7-6,TRBJ2-7,-,CASSLREVGSYEQYF,TGTGCCAGCAGCTTAAGGGAGGTCGGGTCCTACGAGCAGTACTTC
TRBD1,TRBV6-5,TRBJ1-1,-,CASSLTGLGTEAFF,TGTGCCAGCAGCCTGACAGGGCTGGGCACTGAAGCTTTCTTT
TRBD1,TRBV27,TRBJ1-2,-,CASSFRDRPNYGYTF,TGTGCCAGCAGTTTCAGGGACAGACCTAACTATGGCTACACCTTC
-,TRBV10-3,TRBJ1-2,-,CAISESNGYTF,TGTGCCATCAGTGAGTCTAATGGCTACACCTTC
TRBD1,TRBV5-4,TRBJ1-2,-,CASSLVGTGNYGYTF,TGTGCCAGCAGCTTGGTCGGGACAGGGAACTATGGCTACACCTTC
-,TRBV14,TRBJ2-5,-,CASSLINGVRETQYF,TGTGCCAGCAGCCTGATCAACGGAGTTCGGGAGACCCAGTACTTC
TRBD1,TRBV5-4,TRBJ1-2,-,CASSLRQGDYGYTF,TGTGCCAGCAGCCTGCGACAGGGAGACTATGGCTACACCTTC
-,TRBV4-1,TRBJ2-1,few,CASSQGSSYNEQFF,TGCGCCAGCAGCCAAGGAAGCTCCTACAATGAGCAGTTCTTC
-,TRBV7-9,TRBJ1-1,-,CASSLSKTEAFF,TGTGCCAGCAGCTTAAGCAAGACTGAAGCTTTCTTT
TRBD2,TRBV19,TRBJ2-3,-,CASSPGVGLAGADTQYF,TGTGCCAGTAGTCCAGGCGTAGGACTAGCGGGAGCAGATACGCAGTATTTT
-,TRBV11-2,TRBJ1-6,-,CASSLDYNSPLHF,TGTGCCAGCAGCTTAGACTATAATTCACCCCTCCACTTT
-,TRBV12-5,TRBJ2-5,few,CASGTDWETQYF,TGTGCTAGTGGTACGGACTGGGAGACCCAGTACTTC
-,TRBV21-1,TRBJ1-2,-,CASRDKSNYGYTF,TGTGCCAGCCGGGATAAGTCTAACTATGGCTACACCTTC
TRBD1,TRBV7-3,TRBJ1-1,-,CASSLSRQGARGTEAFF,TGTGCCAGCAGCCTCTCACGGCAGGGGGCGCGGGGGACTGAAGCTTTCTTT
TRBD1,TRBV19,TRBJ1-5,-,CASSDRGQVPQHF,TGTGCCAGTAGTGATAGGGGGCAGGTGCCCCAGCATTTT
TRBD2,TRBV27,TRBJ2-7,-,CASSSLAGGPTEQYF,TGTGCCAGCAGTTCTCTAGCGGGAGGCCCGACCGAGCAGTACTTC
TRBD1,TRBV2,TRBJ1-3,-,CASSRGPSSGNTIYF,TGTGCCAGCAGTAGGGGGCCGAGCTCTGGAAACACCATATATTTT
-,TRBV20-1,TRBJ1-5,few,CSASTGSDQPQHF,TGCAGTGCTAGTACAGGGAGCGATCAGCCCCAGCATTTT
TRBD1,TRBV9,TRBJ1-2,-,CASSVRQGIGRVDGYTF,TGTGCCAGCAGCGTCAGACAGGGTATCGGTAGGGTGGATGGCTACACCTTC
-,TRBV7-9,TRBJ1-5,-,CASSLGGCTGTDQPQHF,TGTGCCAGCAGCTTGGGGGGGTGTACAGGGACGGATCAGCCCCAGCATTTT
TRBD1,TRBV7-9,TRBJ1-1,-,CASSLVSGQGTGEAFF,TGTGCCAGCAGCTTAGTTTCGGGACAGGGGACAGGTGAAGCTTTCTTT
TRBD2,TRBV3-1/TRBV3-2,TRBJ2-1,-,CASSQDPAGVGNEQFF,TGTGCCAGCAGCCAAGATCCAGCGGGAGTGGGAAATGAGCAGTTCTTC
-,TRBV29-1,TRBJ2-7,-,CSVAETSYEQYF,TGCAGCGTTGCGGAGACTAGCTACGAGCAGTACTTC
-,TRBV5-1,TRBJ1-1,-,CASSISKGTEAFF,TGCGCCAGCAGCATTTCTAAGGGGACTGAAGCTTTCTTT
TRBD1,TRBV4-1,TRBJ1-1,-,CASSQVLRDSPPEAFF,TGCGCCAGCAGCCAAGTACTCCGGGACAGTCCTCCTGAAGCTTTCTTT
-,TRBV2,TRBJ1-5,-,CASSDRGQHQPQHF,TGTGCCAGCAGTGATAGGGGTCAGCATCAGCCCCAGCATTTT
-,TRBV28,TRBJ1-5,-,CASKQGTGQPQHF,TGTGCCAGCAAACAGGGAACCGGTCAGCCCCAGCATTTT
-,TRBV5-1,TRBJ2-1,once,CASYPEWGDYNEQFF,TGCGCCAGTTATCCCGAGTGGGGGGATTACAATGAGCAGTTCTTC
-,TRBV7-9,TRBJ1-5,-,CANQPQHF,TGTGCCAATCAGCCCCAGCATTTT
-,TRBV29-1,TRBJ1-1,-,CSVVGHIDTEAFF,TGCAGCGTTGTAGGGCACATCGACACTGAAGCTTTCTTT
-,TRBV19,TRBJ1-4,-,CASSTRVEKLFF,TGTGCCAGTAGTACCAGGGTGGAAAAACTGTTTTTT